These 17 T cell receptor beta chains were sequenced from one sample in a study of CD8 T cells in ankylosing spondylitis. From the 5' RACE reads, TCRdb called clonotypes with MiXCR, one entry per CDR3 protein. The table records more than 150,000 distinct CDR3 sequences, under 15% of them present only once. What was sequenced was blood, either unsorted or a sorted T cell fraction (not recorded which). Source of these receptors: a female donor with ankylosing spondylitis or in good health (not recorded which).

The V and J genes are TRBV7-9 and TRBJ1-1; 7 bases align to TRBD1. There are 14 residues in the CDR3. V lost 5 bases, J lost 11 bases, and 14 bases stayed unmatched. CDR1 SEHNR and CDR2 FQNEAQ come from the germline V gene (reference sequence). CDR3 loop: CASSDRQGSIIAFF. The CDR3 coding sequence is TGTGCCAGCAGCGATCGACAGGGTTCGATCATCGCTTTCTTT.

This clonotype was recorded many times. The genes are TRBV7-8 and TRBJ1-2, with 7 bases matching TRBD1. The germline CDR1 and CDR2 sequences are SGHVS and FQNEAQ. The ends lost 1 base at V and 4 bases at J; junction bases unmatched: 3. CDR3 length: 14 amino acids. The CDR3 spells CASSLEQGPYGYTF. CDR3 DNA: TGTGCCAGCAGCTTAGAACAGGGGCCCTATGGCTACACCTTC.

About this clonotype: A read error may account for a junction end that differs from germline. The chain is built from TRBV5-1 and TRBJ1-1; D is unclear. Germline V gene lookup returns CDR1 SGHRS and CDR2 YFSETQ. CDR3 size: 14 residues. For the CDR3, the DNA is TGCTCCAGCAGCCTCGCCCAAACGAACACTGAAGCTTTCTTT. This encodes CSSSLAQTNTEAFF.

This clonotype was counted ten times or more. The chain employs TRBV11-1 and TRBJ2-5, with 8 bases fitting TRBD1. Losses at the gene ends were 5 bases for V and 1 base for J; bases not matched to a gene: 15. This CDR3 has 18 residues. CDR1 and CDR2 (germline): SGHAT, FQDESV (reference sequence). The CDR3 sequence: CASSTATGAYPTQETQYF. DNA of the CDR3: TGTGCCAGCAGCACCGCGACAGGGGCCTACCCCACCCAAGAGACCCAGTACTTC. Full variable domain (remainder filled in from reference TRBV11-1 and TRBJ2-5): EAEVAQSPRYKITEKSQAVAFWCDPISGHATLYWYRQILGQGPELLVQFQDESVVDDSQLPKDRFSAERLKGVDSTLKIQPAELGDSAMYLCASSTATGAYPTQETQYFGPGTRLLVL.

By share, this clonotype ranks as medium-sized. J is TRBJ1-1 and V is TRBV11-2; 7 bases agree with TRBD1. The V segment lost 1 base and the J segment 1 base; nucleotides outside the gene matches: 3. This CDR3 has 15 amino acids. Germline CDR1 SGHAT, CDR2 FQNNGV. This chain's CDR3 is CASSLVAGGNTEAFF. CDR3 DNA sequence: TGTGCCAGCAGCTTAGTCGCAGGGGGGAACACTGAAGCTTTCTTT.

This clonotype was detected a few times. The chain couples TRBV20-1 to TRBJ2-1; tentative D call: TRBD2 (5 bases). Germline CDR1 is DFQATT and CDR2 is SNEGSKA (reference sequence). This CDR3 comprises 15 residues. V was cut by 0 bases and J by 0 bases, with 9 bases left in between. CDR3 amino acids: CSARDDGLSYNEQFF. The CDR3 nucleotides are TGCAGTGCTAGAGATGACGGACTCTCCTACAATGAGCAGTTCTTC.

This clonotype came up a few times. V and J are TRBV5-5 and TRBJ2-7; D is unresolved. This CDR3 spans 12 amino acids. Germline assignment: CDR1 SGHKS and CDR2 YYEKEE (reference sequence). V was cut by 0 bases and J by 5 bases, with 6 bases left in between. This CDR3 reads CASSLGAHEQYF. The CDR3 DNA is TGTGCCAGCAGCTTGGGAGCTCACGAGCAGTACTTC.

This clonotype was counted at least ten times. The chain links TRBV5-1 to TRBJ1-1; D is unclear. This CDR3 comprises 13 residues. Trimming stripped 2 bases from V and 1 base from J, with 6 bases between. The germline V gene encodes CDR1 SGHRS and CDR2 YFSETQ. The CDR3 spells CASSFTANTEAFF. DNA for the CDR3: TGCGCCAGCAGCTTTACAGCGAACACTGAAGCTTTCTTT.

This rearrangement joins TRBV6-2 or TRBV6-3 to TRBJ2-7; D is unresolved. Trimming removed 0 bases at V and 4 bases at J, with 13 bases between. The CDR3 extends over 15 amino acids. Germline V gives CDR1 MNHEY, CDR2 SVGEGT. The CDR3 DNA reads as TGTGCCAGCAGTTACTCATCCGGGCTTGCGTACGAGCAGTACTTC. The encoded protein is CASSYSSGLAYEQYF.

In its sample, this clonotype was seen many times. V is TRBV20-1 and J is TRBJ1-1, with a tentative D call TRBD1 (5 bases). The CDR3 sequence is 13 residues long. Looked up from germline, CDR1 is DFQATT and CDR2 is SNEGSKA (reference sequence). V dropped 8 bases and J dropped 1 base, with 14 bases sitting between them. The CDR3 is CSLEARANTEAFF. Here the CDR3 DNA reads TGCAGTCTCGAAGCCAGGGCGAACACTGAAGCTTTCTTT.

This clonotype was recorded once. A much larger clone differs by one base, so this may be a read error. This chain joins TRBV4-2 and TRBJ2-1, with TRBD2 identical over 8 bases. Germline loops: CDR1 LGHNA, CDR2 YNFKEQ. The CDR3 sequence is 18 residues long. CDR3 bases: TGTGTCAGCAGCCCACCTTCCGGGACTAGAAGACTGGACAATGAGCAGTTCTTC. Its translation: CVSSPPSGTRRLDNEQFF.

This chain links TRBV7-2 with TRBJ2-4, with 7 bases lining up with TRBD1. CDR3 length: 16 amino acids. Per germline, CDR1 SGHTA and CDR2 FQGNSA. The V gene end was trimmed by 1 base and the J gene end by 0 bases; junction bases not matched to a gene: 3. Written as DNA, the CDR3 is TGTGCCAGCAGCTTAGAGGGGGCGCTAGCCAAAAACATTCAGTACTTC. Protein sequence: CASSLEGALAKNIQYF.

This clonotype showed up many times. This rearrangement joins TRBV25-1 to TRBJ1-6; tentative D call: TRBD1 (6 bases). V was shortened by 1 base and J by 9 bases, with 10 bases between the two germline ends. The germline V gene has CDR1 MGHDK and CDR2 SYGVNS. The CDR3 extends over 14 amino acids. The CDR3 reads CASSEFRGGSPLHF. CDR3 nucleotides: TGTGCCAGCAGTGAATTCAGGGGTGGTTCACCCCTCCACTTT.

This clonotype was seen repeatedly, ten times or more. The chain uses TRBV5-6 and TRBJ2-1, with D possibly TRBD2 on 5 matching bases. V lost 1 base to trimming and J lost 5 bases, with 7 bases between them. The CDR3 is made up of 13 amino acids. Germline V gene sequence: CDR1 SGHDT, CDR2 YYEEEE. The DNA of the CDR3 is TGTGCCAGCAGCTTGCTCGGGAACAATGAGCAGTTCTTC. As protein: CASSLLGNNEQFF.

This clonotype was detected ten times or more. The CDR3 DNA is TGTGCCACCAGAGCAGGATCCTACAATGAGCAGTTCTTC. It encodes CATRAGSYNEQFF. This chain joins TRBV24-1 and TRBJ2-1; D remains ambiguous. This CDR3 is built from 13 residues. Germline V gives CDR1 KGHDR, CDR2 SFDVKD. V shed 7 bases and J shed 1 base, with 7 bases lying between them.

This rearrangement joins TRBV15 to TRBJ1-2, with D possibly matching TRBD1 (5 bases). Trimming removed 3 bases at V and 2 bases at J, with 13 bases between. CDR1 is LNHNV and CDR2 is YYDKDF in the germline V gene (reference sequence). The CDR3 extends over 15 amino acids. The CDR3 DNA sequence: TGTGCCACCAGCAGTAATCGAGGGGTAAACTATGGCTACACCTTC. Amino acid sequence: CATSSNRGVNYGYTF.

In its sample, this clonotype was seen many times. The chain employs TRBV30 and TRBJ2-7; D perhaps matches TRBD2 (6 bases). Germline CDR1 GTSNPN, CDR2 SVGIG (reference sequence). This CDR3 region has 15 residues. Between the trimmed V and J ends, which lost 2 bases and 5 bases, there was a span of 19 bases. CDR3 in amino acids: CAWSPYSGASDEQYF. The CDR3, as DNA: TGTGCCTGGAGTCCGTATAGCGGAGCGAGCGACGAGCAGTACTTC.